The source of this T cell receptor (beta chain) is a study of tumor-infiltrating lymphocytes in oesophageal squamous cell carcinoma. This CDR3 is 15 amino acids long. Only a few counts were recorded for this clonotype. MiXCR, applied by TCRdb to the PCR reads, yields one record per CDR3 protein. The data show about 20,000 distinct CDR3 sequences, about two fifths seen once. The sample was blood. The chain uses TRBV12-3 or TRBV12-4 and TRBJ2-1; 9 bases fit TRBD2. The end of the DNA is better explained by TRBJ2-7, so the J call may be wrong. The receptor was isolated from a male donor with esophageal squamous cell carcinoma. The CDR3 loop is CASSLASGRSNEQYF. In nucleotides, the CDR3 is TGTGCCAGCAGTTTAGCTAGCGGGAGAAGCAACGAGCAGTACTTC.